This T cell receptor beta chain originates from a study of blood T cells in healthy people across ages. Background on the study: T cells yielded about one barcoded beta molecule per two cells through template switching.

Through a sample-barcoded 5' primer and a J-beta primer mix, a second PCR was run for roughly 7 to 12 cycles. Template switching added a 12-random-nucleotide identifier to every cDNA molecule. TCRdb itself ran the 5' RACE reads through MiXCR, one entry per CDR3 protein. The data show more than 1.4 million distinct CDR3 sequences, approximately 42% seen once. The V and J ends lost 4 bases and 8 bases, in that order; junction bases with no gene match: 8. Per the germline V gene, CDR1 is SGHDT and CDR2 is YYEEEE. CDR3 length: 14 residues. Regarding the study as a whole: Not knowing donor CMV status may have confounded expanded clonotype changes. When set beside aged donors, long-lived donors presented more naive CD4+ cells and higher diversity.

This clonotype has only a few counts. Its antigen is undetermined. Material for sequencing was blood. The rearrangement joins TRBV5-6 to TRBJ1-4, with 7 bases fitting TRBD1. The origin of this receptor is a young woman in good health. CDR3 region: CASSPTGTGEKLFF. CDR3 DNA sequence: TGTGCCAGCAGCCCGACAGGGACGGGAGAAAAACTGTTTTTT.